This record concerns one T cell receptor (beta chain) sequence. As yet, its antigen is unknown. This specimen comes from a study of T cells in Graves' hyperthyroidism and ophthalmopathy. General study points: Stable hyperthyroidism and ophthalmopathy were separated using 13 V-J signatures.

What was amplified from RNA transcripts were TCR beta CDR3 regions. Initially, a first-round RT-PCR of the TCR CDR3 employed the HTBI primer set. TCRdb fed the multiplex PCR reads into MiXCR, producing one record per CDR3 protein. The sample lists 90,000 to 120,000 distinct CDR3 sequences, 15% to 20% occurring once. The germline V gene has CDR1 SGHTA and CDR2 FQGTGA. The V end lost 6 bases, the J end lost 5 bases, and 13 bases lay between the germline ends. The CDR3 loop spans 13 amino acids. The specimen was blood. The receptor comes from a woman between 45 and 65 years old with Graves' hyperthyroidism. This chain connects TRBV7-3 to TRBJ1-1; D not resolved. Here the CDR3 DNA reads TGTGCCAGCAGTCATACCTGGGATACTGAAGCTTTCTTT. Translating gives CASSHTWDTEAFF.